One sample yielded the 22 T cell receptor beta chains listed below, sequenced in a study of patients and donors after allogeneic stem cell transplantation. TCRdb fed the RT-PCR reads into MiXCR, producing one record per CDR3 protein. Of about 960,000 distinct CDR3 sequences listed, roughly 18% are singletons. Sequencing was carried out using blood, either unsorted or a sorted T cell fraction (not recorded which). The receptors stem from a human donor who was either an allogeneic HSCT recipient or a stem cell or donor lymphocyte infusion donor (not recorded which). It is not recorded whose cells these are; they may come from a transplant donor.

This clonotype was recorded many times. The chain links TRBV12-3 or TRBV12-4 to TRBJ2-5; TRBD2 aligns across 12 bases. The CDR3 has 15 residues. J lost 4 bases, V lost 2 bases, and 2 bases had no gene match. DNA for the CDR3: TGTGCCAGCAGTTTAAGACTAGCGGGAGCAGAGACCCAGTACTTC. Protein sequence: CASSLRLAGAETQYF.

V is TRBV11-2 and J is TRBJ2-1, with D possibly matching TRBD2 (7 bases). Per the germline V gene, CDR1 is SGHAT and CDR2 is FQNNGV. The V end lost 11 bases, the J end lost 0 bases, and 20 bases lay between the germline ends. This CDR3 has 16 amino acids. The CDR3 sequence: CAVPWEGGSSYNEQFF. The DNA for the CDR3 is TGTGCCGTCCCGTGGGAGGGGGGTAGCTCCTACAATGAGCAGTTCTTC.

The J gene is TRBJ1-4, the V gene TRBV6-5; D call uncertain. This CDR3 comprises 15 residues. The germline V gene has CDR1 MNHEY and CDR2 SVGAGI. Trimming left V 2 bases short and J 5 bases short, with 12 bases between. DNA for the CDR3: TGTGCCAGCAGTTACATCGGGAGCCTAAATGAAAAACTGTTTTTT. Encoded protein: CASSYIGSLNEKLFF.

This clonotype was seen repeatedly, ten times or more. The chain recombines TRBV9 with TRBJ2-1; 8 bases align to TRBD1. V gave up 5 bases and J gave up 8 bases; unmatched junction bases: 15. Germline CDR1 and CDR2: SGDLS and YYNGEE. The CDR3 totals 16 residues. CDR3 sequence (DNA): TGTGCCAGCAGTCGTAGGTCTGGACAGGGATTTGATGAGCAGTTCTTC. Encoded protein: CASSRRSGQGFDEQFF. Based on the CDR3 plus reference TRBV9 and TRBJ2-1, the full variable domain is DSGVTQTPKHLITATGQRVTLRCSPRSGDLSVYWYQQSLDQGLQFLIQYYNGEERAKGNILERFSAQQFPDLHSELNLSSLELGDSALYFCASSRRSGQGFDEQFFGPGTRLTVL.

This clonotype appeared many times. The CDR3 spells CASSQPGLNEKLFF. CDR3 DNA: TGTGCCAGCAGTCAGCCCGGCCTTAATGAAAAACTGTTTTTT. The genes are TRBV12-3 or TRBV12-4 and TRBJ1-4; D is uncertain. V lost 5 bases and J lost 4, with 11 bases in between. The CDR3 extends over 14 amino acids.

This clonotype was seen a handful of times. The gene calls are TRBV4-3 and TRBJ2-7; 10 nucleotides line up with TRBD1. Trimming removed 3 bases from V and 3 bases from J; junction bases left unmatched: 17. The germline V gene has CDR1 LGHNA and CDR2 YSLEER. The CDR3 consists of 19 residues. The CDR3 is CASSQRDRGRFTFYYEQYF. The CDR3 bases are TGCGCCAGCAGCCAGCGGGACAGGGGCAGGTTCACTTTTTACTACGAGCAGTACTTC.

There are a few counts of this clonotype. This chain links TRBV19 with TRBJ2-1; a weak D match, TRBD1 (6 bases). Germline-derived CDR1 and CDR2 are LNHDA and SQIVND (reference sequence). The CDR3 is 16 amino acids. Trimming left V 1 base short and J 7 bases short, with 17 bases between. DNA of the CDR3: TGTGCCAGTAGTATAGGCGCCAGGGGACGGGTGAATGAGCAGTTCTTC. It encodes CASSIGARGRVNEQFF.

This rearrangement joins TRBV5-1 to TRBJ2-5; 14 nucleotides align to TRBD2. CDR1 and CDR2 from the germline V gene are SGHRS and YFSETQ. The junction had 4 bases not matched to a gene; V was cut back by 5 bases and J by 4 bases. The CDR3 runs 15 residues. CDR3 amino acids: CASRTSGGAGETQYF. The DNA of the CDR3 is TGCGCCAGCAGGACTAGCGGGGGGGCTGGAGAGACCCAGTACTTC.

This clonotype was counted only a few times. The chain combines TRBV20-1 with TRBJ2-3; no clear D gene. Germline CDR1 DFQATT, CDR2 SNEGSKA (reference sequence). V was trimmed by 3 bases and J by 2 bases, leaving 9 bases between them. The CDR3 runs 13 residues. CDR3 region: CSASSLLTDTQYF. DNA of the CDR3: TGCAGTGCTAGTAGTTTGCTCACAGATACGCAGTATTTT.

The chain carries TRBV2 and TRBJ1-1; D is possibly TRBD1 (5 bases). The CDR3 is 17 residues long. The germline V gene encodes CDR1 SNHLY and CDR2 FYNNEI. Trimming stripped 6 bases from V and 4 bases from J, with 24 bases between. For the CDR3, the DNA is TGTGCCAGCAGAGGGGTATTACCAGGGTTCCCCTTCACTGAAGCTTTCTTT. Translated: CASRGVLPGFPFTEAFF.

This clonotype appeared a few times. The chain recombines TRBV6-2 or TRBV6-3 with TRBJ2-7; 8 bases align to TRBD1. Germline V gene sequence: CDR1 MNHEY, CDR2 SVGEGT. The CDR3 is 14 residues long. With V trimmed by 2 bases and J by 3 bases, 3 bases remained unmatched. CDR3 DNA: TGTGCCAGCAGTTACCCAGGACAGGGCTACGAGCAGTACTTC. Its translation is CASSYPGQGYEQYF.

This clonotype was observed many times. The chain links TRBV29-1 to TRBJ2-6, with TRBD1 identical over 9 bases. The V gene end was trimmed by 2 bases and the J gene end by 0 bases; junction bases not matched to a gene: 5. Germline CDR1 and CDR2: SQVTM and ANQGSEA. The CDR3 length is 17 residues. In DNA, the CDR3 is TGCAGCGTTGAAAACAGGGGGCTATTCTCTGGGGCCAACGTCCTGACTTTC. This encodes CSVENRGLFSGANVLTF.

This clonotype was picked up a small number of times. The V gene is TRBV4-3, the J gene TRBJ1-2; TRBD1 aligns across 7 bases. This CDR3 has 15 amino acids. V shed 4 bases and J 1 base; nucleotides not matched to a gene: 6. Germline values: CDR1 LGHNA, CDR2 YSLEER. In nucleotides, the CDR3 is TGCGCCAGCAGCCCCGGGACAGCCGTTAACTATGGCTACACCTTC. Its protein is CASSPGTAVNYGYTF.

The rearrangement joins TRBV20-1 to TRBJ2-7, with 10 nucleotides matching TRBD2. Germline V gene data show CDR1 as DFQATT and CDR2 as SNEGSKA (reference sequence). The CDR3 totals 15 residues. With 5 bases clipped from V and 0 bases from J, the junction kept 7 bases outside the gene matches. CDR3 DNA sequence: TGCAGTGCTGTTAGCGGGGGGACGCTCTCCTACGAGCAGTACTTC. This translates into CSAVSGGTLSYEQYF.

V is TRBV6-1 and J is TRBJ1-5; D gene unclear. Germline V lookup: CDR1 MNHNS, CDR2 SASEGT. This CDR3 spans 15 amino acids. Trimming removed 6 bases from V and 5 bases from J, with 17 bases in between. CDR3 sequence: CASRDGRAPHQPQHF. Here the CDR3 DNA reads TGTGCCAGCAGGGACGGACGGGCCCCCCATCAGCCCCAGCATTTT.

This clonotype was observed a handful of times. The rearrangement uses TRBV7-2 and TRBJ2-1; 11 bases agree with TRBD2. The germline CDR1 and CDR2 sequences are SGHTA and FQGNSA. The CDR3 has 17 amino acids. V was clipped by 5 bases and J by 2 bases; unmatched bases: 8. DNA of the CDR3: TGTGCCAGCAGCCCGCTTCCGGGACTAGCGGCCTACAATGAGCAGTTCTTC. It translates to CASSPLPGLAAYNEQFF.

V and J are TRBV19 and TRBJ1-2; D perhaps matches TRBD1 (5 bases). CDR3 length equals 14 residues. Germline V CDR1 and CDR2: LNHDA, SQIVND (reference sequence). V shed 1 base and J shed 0 bases, with 6 bases lying between them. The CDR3 region is CASSIGGANYGYTF. The CDR3 nucleotides read TGTGCCAGTAGTATAGGAGGGGCTAACTATGGCTACACCTTC.

Only a few counts were recorded for this clonotype. This chain links TRBV20-1 with TRBJ2-4; possible D gene TRBD2, 5 bases. The V and J ends lost 0 bases and 0 bases respectively, with 15 bases between them. This CDR3 is 17 amino acids long. The germline CDR1 and CDR2 sequences are DFQATT and SNEGSKA (reference sequence). The CDR3 region is CSARDTLAALAKNIQYF. DNA of the CDR3: TGCAGTGCTAGAGATACCCTAGCAGCCTTAGCCAAAAACATTCAGTACTTC.

The sample holds a few counts of this clonotype. J is TRBJ2-1 and V is TRBV5-6; D not resolved. V gave up 0 bases and J gave up 7 bases, with 8 bases separating them. The CDR3 totals 13 residues. The germline V gene encodes CDR1 SGHDT and CDR2 YYEEEE. The CDR3 reads CASSLGEINEQFF. CDR3 bases: TGTGCCAGCAGCTTGGGTGAGATTAATGAGCAGTTCTTC.

This clonotype has more than one count but fewer than ten. This chain connects TRBV20-1 to TRBJ1-5; D remains ambiguous. V gave up 5 bases and J gave up 6 bases, with 14 bases separating them. The CDR3 consists of 13 residues. Germline values: CDR1 DFQATT, CDR2 SNEGSKA (reference sequence). Here the CDR3 reads CSALKTKGQPQHF. The CDR3 nucleotides read TGCAGTGCTTTGAAAACGAAAGGTCAGCCCCAGCATTTT.

This clonotype has just a few counts. The chain recombines TRBV3-1 with TRBJ2-2; TRBD1 agrees at 7 bases. Germline V CDR1 and CDR2: LGHDT, YNNKEL (reference sequence). This CDR3 is 15 amino acids long. The ends lost 4 bases at V and 7 bases at J; junction bases unmatched: 9. The CDR3 sequence is CASSPSTGVIGELFF. The CDR3 nucleotides read TGTGCCAGCAGCCCATCCACAGGGGTTATCGGGGAGCTGTTTTTT.

This clonotype was seen only a few times. The genes are TRBV12-3 or TRBV12-4 and TRBJ1-1; 7 nucleotides align to TRBD1. CDR3 length equals 12 residues. The V gene end was trimmed by 4 bases and the J gene end by 7 bases; junction bases not matched to a gene: 3. The CDR3 reads CASSYQGGEAFF. The CDR3 DNA is TGTGCCAGCAGTTACCAGGGGGGTGAAGCTTTCTTT.